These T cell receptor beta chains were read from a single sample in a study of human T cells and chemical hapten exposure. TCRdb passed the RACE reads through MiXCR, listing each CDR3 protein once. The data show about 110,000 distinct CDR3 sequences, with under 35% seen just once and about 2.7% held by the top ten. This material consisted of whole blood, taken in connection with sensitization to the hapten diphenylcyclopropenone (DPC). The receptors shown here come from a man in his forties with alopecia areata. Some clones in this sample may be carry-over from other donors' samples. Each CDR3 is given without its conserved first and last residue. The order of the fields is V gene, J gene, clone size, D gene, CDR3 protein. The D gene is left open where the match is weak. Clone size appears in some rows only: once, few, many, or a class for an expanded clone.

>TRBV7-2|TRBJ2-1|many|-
ASSLARVYNEQF
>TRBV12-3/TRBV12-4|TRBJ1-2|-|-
ASSLGGIGNYGYT
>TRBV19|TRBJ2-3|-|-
ASSTAKSGATDTQY
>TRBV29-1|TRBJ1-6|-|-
SARDLESSPLH
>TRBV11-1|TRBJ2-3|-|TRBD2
ASSLLAGVGADTQY
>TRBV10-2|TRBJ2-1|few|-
ASSEKAPLIGF
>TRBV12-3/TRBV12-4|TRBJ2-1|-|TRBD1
ASSPDRANEQF
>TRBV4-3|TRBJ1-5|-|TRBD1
ASSQDYRGFGGNQPQH
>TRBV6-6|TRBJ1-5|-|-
ASAKNQPQH
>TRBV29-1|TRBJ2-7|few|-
SVEAESSYEQY
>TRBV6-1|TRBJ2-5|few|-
ASSDLEATCGETQY
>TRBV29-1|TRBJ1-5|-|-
SVGHMPNQPQH
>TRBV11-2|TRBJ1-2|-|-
ASKLGGSIGYT
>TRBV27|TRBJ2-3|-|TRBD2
ASSSPTSGRTQY
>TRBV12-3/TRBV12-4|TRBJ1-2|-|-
ASNSPRSGYGYT
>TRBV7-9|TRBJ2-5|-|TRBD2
ASSPYRRGEETQY
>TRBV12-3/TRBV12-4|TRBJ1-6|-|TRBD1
ASSFGQGNSPLH
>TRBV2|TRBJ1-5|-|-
ASVAGNNQPQH
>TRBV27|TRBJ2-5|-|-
ASSSPGRIGKTQY
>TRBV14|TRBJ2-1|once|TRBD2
ASSQQQRGNEQF
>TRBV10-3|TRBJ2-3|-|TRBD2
AIRAGLAGESTDTQY
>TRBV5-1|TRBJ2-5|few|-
ASSLAGGGKTQY
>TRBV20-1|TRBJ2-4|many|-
SARDPGPRAKNIQY
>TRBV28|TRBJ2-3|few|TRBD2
ASSPIPSGGRTDTQY
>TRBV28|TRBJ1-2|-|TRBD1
ASSFERRGRGH
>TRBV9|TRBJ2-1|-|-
ASSVGGRSPDNEQF